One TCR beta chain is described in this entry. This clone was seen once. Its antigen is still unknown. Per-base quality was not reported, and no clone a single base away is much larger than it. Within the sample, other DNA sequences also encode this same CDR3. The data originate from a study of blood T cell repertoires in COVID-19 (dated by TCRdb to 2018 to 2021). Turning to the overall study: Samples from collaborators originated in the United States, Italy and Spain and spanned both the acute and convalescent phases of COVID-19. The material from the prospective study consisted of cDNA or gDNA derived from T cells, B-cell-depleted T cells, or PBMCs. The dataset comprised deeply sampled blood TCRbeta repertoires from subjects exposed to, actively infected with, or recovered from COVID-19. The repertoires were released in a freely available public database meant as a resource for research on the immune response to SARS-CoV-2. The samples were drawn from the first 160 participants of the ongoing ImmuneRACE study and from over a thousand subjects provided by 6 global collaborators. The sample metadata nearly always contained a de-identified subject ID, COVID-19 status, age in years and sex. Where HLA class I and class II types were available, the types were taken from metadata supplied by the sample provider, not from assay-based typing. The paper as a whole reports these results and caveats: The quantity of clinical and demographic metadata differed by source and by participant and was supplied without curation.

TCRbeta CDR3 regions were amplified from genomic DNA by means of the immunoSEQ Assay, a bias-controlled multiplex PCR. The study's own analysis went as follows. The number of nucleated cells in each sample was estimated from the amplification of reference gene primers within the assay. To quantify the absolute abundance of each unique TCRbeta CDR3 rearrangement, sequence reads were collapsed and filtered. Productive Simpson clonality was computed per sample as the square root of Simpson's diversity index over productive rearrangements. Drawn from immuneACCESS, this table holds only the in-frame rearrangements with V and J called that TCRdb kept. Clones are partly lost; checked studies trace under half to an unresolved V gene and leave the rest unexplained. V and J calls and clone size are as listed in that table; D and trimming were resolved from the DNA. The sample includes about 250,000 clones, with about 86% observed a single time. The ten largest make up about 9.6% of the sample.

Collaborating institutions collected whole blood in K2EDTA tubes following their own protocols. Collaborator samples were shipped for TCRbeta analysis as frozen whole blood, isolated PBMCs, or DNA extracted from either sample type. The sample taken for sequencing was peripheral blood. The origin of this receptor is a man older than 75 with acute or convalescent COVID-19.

CDR3 region: CSVRLAGGSYEQYF. The DNA is TGCAGCGTCCGACTAGCGGGCGGGTCCTACGAGCAGTACTTC. Recombination connected TRBV29-1 to TRBJ2-7; 10 central bases correspond to TRBD2. From cysteine to phenylalanine, the CDR3 is 14 amino acids long. The entry retains the CDR3 DNA only, 42 bases that are in frame from base 1. The germline V gene gives CDR1 as SQVTM and CDR2 as ANQGSEA. From V the trimming removes 6 bases and from J it removes 1 base, while the gene matches leave 6 bases of the junction unaccounted for.